The entry below describes one T cell receptor beta chain. As yet, its antigen is unknown. Treatment here: around 19 received Ad26.COV2.S at low or high dose, single or two shots; a few received placebo; per-sample allocation not given. At day 63 after the first vaccine or placebo injection, samples were drawn. Whoever gave the sample was an adult aged 18-55 years in Boston. This entry belongs to a study of Ad26.COV2.S vaccination and SARS-CoV-2 variants. Regarding the study as a whole: Comparable non-spike TCR breadth was observed in vaccine and placebo recipients.

TCRdb keeps only in-frame clones here, not all; method: immunoSEQ multiplex PCR. The sample carries a few hundred thousand clones, approximately 89% recorded once. The CDR3 is 13 amino acids. Germline V lookup: CDR1 MNHEY, CDR2 SMNVEV (reference sequence). V lost 8 bases and J lost 3, with 11 bases in between. The sample consisted of peripheral blood, taken in a trial of Ad26.COV2.S vaccine versus placebo. This chain connects TRBV27 to TRBJ1-5, with a possible D match to TRBD1 (5 bases). The TCR sequence derives from a person aged 18-60 years who received the Ad26.COV2.S COVID-19 vaccine or a placebo. This CDR3 reads CASAGGFNQPQHF. As DNA, the CDR3 is TGTGCCAGCGCGGGGGGGTTCAATCAGCCCCAGCATTTT.